This T cell receptor (beta chain) was sequenced during a study of cytomegalovirus exposure and HLA in healthy donors. Study-wide context: A prior study identified just under 120 million unique TCR beta sequences from about 180 million T cells. General observations from the study: The study recorded about 160 TCR beta chains that were cytomegalovirus-associated.

Comments on this clone: The antigen remains unidentified.

Donors consisted of healthy bone marrow donors. Between the trimmed V and J ends, which lost 4 bases and 7 bases, there was a span of 11 bases. This CDR3 comprises 12 residues. Germline values: CDR1 SQVTM, CDR2 ANQGSEA. The PCR employed 60 Vbeta primers together with 13 Jbeta primers. Using immunoSEQ multiplex PCR, the repertoire was profiled, and TCRdb retains in-frame clones only, with some absent. The sample includes some 190,000 clones, 76% of them seen just once. Specimen: PBMCs. This sequence originates from a man between 18 and 35 years old in good health and CMV-seronegative. The chain carries TRBV29-1 and TRBJ2-1, with a tentative D call TRBD1 (6 bases). The CDR3 DNA reads as TGCAGCGTTGCGGTTAGGGGGAATGAGCAGTTCTTC. It encodes CSVAVRGNEQFF.